This T cell receptor beta chain originates from a study of cytomegalovirus exposure and HLA in healthy donors. 13 Jbeta primers and 60 Vbeta primers were used for the PCR. Per the original methods: Per a later analysis, the number of unique TCR beta chains was approximately 73 million, of which about 11 million were shared. The assay was immunoSEQ multiplex PCR, and TCRdb's table has in-frame clones only and misses some. The V and J calls and the clone size are those of that table, but D and trimming were determined from the DNA. The sample has around 200,000 clones, 75% to 80% seen once; the top ten hold 1.5% to 2%. Study observations and caveats: Earlier analysis yielded a pattern in which most TCR beta V segments were productive about 87% or about 30% of the time. Among the CMV-associated chains, three were confirmed in vitro as specific for CMV antigens. Analyzed later, most CMV-associated TCR beta chains appeared HLA-restricted.

The V and J ends lost 2 bases and 5 bases respectively, with 12 bases between them. The CDR3 length is 14 residues. Per germline, CDR1 MDHEN and CDR2 SYDVKM. On this clone itself: The antigen is not known.

The sequencing input was PBMCs. This rearrangement joins TRBV28 to TRBJ2-5; TRBD1 might be the D (5 bases). The receptor's source is a man aged 18 to 29 in good health and CMV-seronegative. In nucleotides, the CDR3 is TGTGCCAGCAGTTTACTGTACAGGCACGAGACCCAGTACTTC. It yields the protein CASSLLYRHETQYF.